The 5 T cell receptor beta chains below were found in one sample sequenced in a study of blood T cell repertoires in COVID-19. This table comes from immunoSEQ multiplex PCR, and its TCRdb copy is limited to in-frame clones, with some not included. The sample contains 130,000 or so clones, about 87% of which appear only once. Sample: peripheral blood. The source of these receptors is a man aged 55 to 70 with active or convalescent COVID-19.

The V and J genes are TRBV27 and TRBJ1-5; D is unclear. This CDR3 is 14 amino acids long. Per the germline V gene, CDR1 is MNHEY and CDR2 is SMNVEV (reference sequence). Trimming removed 5 bases at V and 2 bases at J, with 10 bases between. The CDR3 region has the DNA TGTGCCAGCAGTGCAGGTTTTGGCAATCAGCCCCAGCATTTT. Protein: CASSAGFGNQPQHF.

The chain is built from TRBV15 and TRBJ2-5, with TRBD1 matching 10 bases. This CDR3 comprises 15 residues. CDR1 is LNHNV, CDR2 YYDKDF, per germline (reference sequence). V dropped 2 bases and J dropped 5; count of bases not matched to a gene: 5. Here the CDR3 reads CATSRPDRGRETQYF. As DNA, the CDR3 is TGTGCCACCAGCAGACCCGACAGGGGGCGGGAGACCCAGTACTTC.

The chain combines TRBV5-8 with TRBJ2-1, with 13 positions matching TRBD2. Looked up from germline, CDR1 is SGHTS and CDR2 is YDEGEE. The J segment lost 7 bases and the V segment lost 6 bases, leaving 7 bases of the junction unmatched. The CDR3 loop spans 15 amino acids. The CDR3 region is CASTQLAGGFNEQFF. The CDR3 DNA sequence: TGTGCCAGCACCCAACTAGCGGGAGGGTTTAATGAGCAGTTCTTC.

The chain is built from TRBV2 and TRBJ2-5; TRBD2 might be the D (6 bases). Trimming removed 7 bases from V and 0 bases from J, with 12 bases in between. This CDR3 region has 14 residues. The germline V gene has CDR1 SNHLY and CDR2 FYNNEI. The CDR3 DNA follows: TGTGCCAGCACCCCGGGGGACTACCAAGAGACCCAGTACTTC. Residues: CASTPGDYQETQYF. Full variable domain (missing parts from reference TRBV2 and TRBJ2-5): EPEVTQTPSHQVTQMGQEVILRCVPISNHLYFYWYRQILGQKVEFLVSFYNNEISEKSEIFDDQFSVERPDGSNFTLKIRSTKLEDSAMYFCASTPGDYQETQYFGPGTRLLVL.

The chain carries TRBV28 and TRBJ1-4, with 7 bases fitting TRBD1. Germline assignment: CDR1 MDHEN and CDR2 SYDVKM. V trimming: 5 bases; J trimming: 5 bases; junction bases outside the gene matches: 5. The length of the CDR3 is 14 residues. In DNA, the CDR3 is TGTGCCAGCAGTACCAGGGGGACGAATGAAAAACTGTTTTTT. It codes for CASSTRGTNEKLFF.